Sequencing of this T cell receptor beta chain was carried out in a study of blood T cell repertoires in COVID-19. The germline V gene has CDR1 LNHDA and CDR2 SQIVND (reference sequence). The CDR3 runs to 16 residues. With 7 bases clipped from V and 1 base from J, the junction kept 8 bases outside the gene matches. Authors' processing steps: Amplification of reference gene primers provided the estimated nucleated cell counts. Measured with immunoSEQ multiplex PCR; TCRdb has only the in-frame clones, and not every one. D and trimming were read from the DNA, whereas the V and J calls and clone size are those reported in that table. Altogether 150,000 to 200,000 clones are present, around 76% being singletons, with the ten largest covering roughly 9.1%.

The receptor's source is a woman aged 70 to 79 with acute or convalescent COVID-19. The source material was peripheral blood. The chain combines TRBV19 with TRBJ2-1; 9 nucleotides align to TRBD1. CDR3 amino acids: CASTRLQGASYNEQFF. In nucleotides, the CDR3 is TGTGCCAGTACTCGGCTACAGGGGGCTTCCTACAATGAGCAGTTCTTC.